A single sample is the source of the 15 T cell receptor beta chains below, sequenced in a study of patients and donors after allogeneic stem cell transplantation. MiXCR, run by TCRdb on the RT-PCR reads, gives a single entry per CDR3 protein. The sample yields about a million distinct CDR3 sequences, under 20% seen once. The sample comprised blood, either unsorted or a sorted T cell fraction (not recorded which). These receptor sequences come from a human donor who was either an allogeneic HSCT recipient or a stem cell or donor lymphocyte infusion donor (not recorded which). It is not recorded whose cells these are; they may come from a transplant donor.

The table lists this clonotype with a few counts. The chain links TRBV4-2 to TRBJ2-3, with 9 positions matching TRBD2. This CDR3 contains 16 residues. V was pared by 0 bases and J by 13 bases, with 14 bases of the junction left unmatched. Germline V lookup: CDR1 LGHNA, CDR2 YNFKEQ. Here the CDR3 DNA reads TGTGCCAGCAGCCAAGATTTGGGTAGCGGGAGCGGAGGGGAGTATTTT. Encoded protein: CASSQDLGSGSGGEYF.

This clonotype came up a few times. This sequence joins TRBV6-5 and TRBJ1-1; D is perhaps TRBD1 (6 bases). The CDR3 sequence is 15 residues long. V dropped 3 bases and J dropped 5 bases, with 16 bases sitting between them. The germline V gene encodes CDR1 MNHEY and CDR2 SVGAGI. CDR3 sequence (DNA): TGTGCCAGCAGTTATTTTGGGGGCGCCGGTACTGAAGCTTTCTTT. This codes for CASSYFGGAGTEAFF.

The chain carries TRBV7-2 and TRBJ2-7; D perhaps matches TRBD2 (5 bases). The V and J ends lost 1 base and 11 bases respectively, with 12 bases between them. Per germline, CDR1 SGHTA and CDR2 FQGNSA. The CDR3 is 12 amino acids. CDR3 DNA: TGTGCCAGCAGCTTAGGACACGGACTGAAGTACTTC. Protein product: CASSLGHGLKYF.

The V call is TRBV6-2 or TRBV6-3, the J call TRBJ2-2; 10 nucleotides match TRBD2. Germline V lookup: CDR1 MNHEY, CDR2 SVGEGT. This CDR3 region has 17 residues. V trimming: 0 bases; J trimming: 3 bases; junction bases outside the gene matches: 4. The CDR3 DNA reads as TGTGCCAGCAGTTACTCGAGAGCGGGGGGGTACACCGGGGAGCTGTTTTTT. Its protein product is CASSYSRAGGYTGELFF.

This clonotype was counted between two and nine times. The chain links TRBV5-1 to TRBJ2-1; 7 positions agree with TRBD2. Germline trimming cut 0 bases from V and 0 bases from J; bases unmatched to any gene: 6. This CDR3 has 17 amino acids. The V gene's germline CDR1 is SGHRS and CDR2 YFSETQ. This CDR3 reads CASSLVSSGSSYNEQFF. CDR3 coding DNA: TGCGCCAGCAGCTTGGTGTCTAGCGGAAGCTCCTACAATGAGCAGTTCTTC.

The chain employs TRBV4-1 and TRBJ2-3; D gene unclear. CDR3 length: 17 amino acids. The germline V gene has CDR1 MGHRA and CDR2 YSYEKL. Between the trimmed V and J ends, which lost 3 bases and 4 bases, there was a span of 20 bases. The CDR3, as DNA: TGCGCCAGCAGCCAGGTTTCGATTAGTTCCCGCCCAGATACGCAGTATTTT. Encoded protein: CASSQVSISSRPDTQYF.

This clonotype occurred a few times. The genes are TRBV12-3 or TRBV12-4 and TRBJ1-1; D is unclear. This CDR3 comprises 15 residues. V gave up 3 bases and J gave up 1 base, with 12 bases separating them. CDR3 region: CASSFSVQANTEAFF. CDR3 coding DNA: TGTGCCAGCAGTTTTTCAGTCCAAGCGAACACTGAAGCTTTCTTT.

The rearrangement joins TRBV6-1 to TRBJ2-5, with D possibly being TRBD2 (6 bases). The V end lost 7 bases, the J end lost 1 base, and 13 bases lay between the germline ends. Germline V CDR1 and CDR2: MNHNS, SASEGT. This CDR3 is 14 amino acids long. The chain's CDR3 is CASKPGLFQETQYF. The CDR3 DNA sequence: TGTGCCAGCAAACCAGGACTATTCCAAGAGACCCAGTACTTC.

The rearrangement links TRBV9 to TRBJ1-2; 9 bases fit TRBD1. The CDR3 has 16 residues. Losses at the gene ends were 5 bases for V and 6 bases for J; bases not matched to a gene: 14. The germline V gene has CDR1 SGDLS and CDR2 YYNGEE. The CDR3 loop reads CASRAGQGTLFDGYTF. For the CDR3, the DNA is TGTGCCAGCAGGGCGGGACAGGGCACCCTATTCGATGGCTACACCTTC.

The rearrangement joins TRBV5-1 to TRBJ1-4, with D uncertain. V gave up 0 bases and J gave up 0 bases, with 9 bases separating them. There are 16 residues in the CDR3. Germline loops: CDR1 SGHRS, CDR2 YFSETQ. CDR3 sequence: CASSLGHGSTNEKLFF. The DNA for the CDR3 is TGCGCCAGCAGCTTGGGTCATGGATCAACTAATGAAAAACTGTTTTTT.

Note on this clonotype: The junction departs from the called germline gene at one end, perhaps through a read error. The gene calls are TRBV7-7 and TRBJ2-5, with D unresolved. The CDR3 loop spans 13 amino acids. Germline-derived CDR1 and CDR2 are SSHAT and FNYEAQ (reference sequence). CDR3 protein: CASSSRPEETQYF. In DNA form, the CDR3 reads TGTGCTAGCAGCTCCAGACCAGAAGAGACCCAGTACTTC.

The V and J genes are TRBV3-1 and TRBJ2-7; D possibly matches TRBD1 or TRBD2 (6 bases each). V was shortened by 0 bases and J by 6 bases, with 15 bases between the two germline ends. The V gene's germline CDR1 is LGHDT and CDR2 YNNKEL (reference sequence). This CDR3 comprises 15 residues. The CDR3 protein is CASSQESGRGREQYF. CDR3 in DNA: TGTGCCAGCAGCCAAGAGTCAGGTCGGGGGCGCGAGCAGTACTTC.

This clonotype was picked up a small number of times. This chain connects TRBV7-9 to TRBJ1-2; possibly TRBD1 for D (5 bases). The CDR3 contains 15 residues. Germline V gene data show CDR1 as SEHNR and CDR2 as FQNEAQ (reference sequence). V was clipped by 1 base and J by 0 bases, with 9 bases between them. The CDR3 region is CASSLGGPTNYGYTF. The CDR3 bases are TGTGCCAGCAGCTTAGGGGGACCTACTAACTATGGCTACACCTTC.

This clonotype has a handful of counts. The rearrangement links TRBV18 to TRBJ1-1; 11 bases align to TRBD1. From germline, CDR1 is KGHSH and CDR2 LQKENI. V lost 1 base to trimming and J lost 8 bases; unmatched junction nucleotides: 9. This CDR3 has 16 amino acids. DNA of the CDR3: TGTGCCAGCTCACCACTTGGACAGGGGGCTTTACAAGAAGCTTTCTTT. This gives the protein CASSPLGQGALQEAFF. Supplemented by reference TRBV18 and TRBJ1-1, the full variable domain reads NAGVMQNPRHLVRRRGQEARLRCSPMKGHSHVYWYRQLPEEGLKFMVYLQKENIIDESGMPKERFSAEFPKEGPSILRIQQVVRGDSAAYFCASSPLGQGALQEAFFGQGTRLTVV.

The table lists this clonotype with many counts. This rearrangement joins TRBV5-1 to TRBJ2-7; D not resolved. Trimming shortened V by 0 bases and J by 1 base, and 8 bases separated the two germline ends. The CDR3 is 14 residues long. Germline CDR1 reads SGHRS; CDR2 reads YFSETQ. In DNA form, the CDR3 reads TGCGCCAGCAGCTTGGTTCCGCAATCCTACGAGCAGTACTTC. This sequence encodes CASSLVPQSYEQYF.